The T cell receptor (beta chain) under discussion was sequenced for a study of blood T cell repertoires in COVID-19. Study-level information: Some COVID-19 samples were acute and others convalescent; all came from the United States, Italy and Spain. Nucleic acid was either cDNA or gDNA, and it came from T cells, B-cell-depleted T cells, or PBMCs.

The study recruited people aged about 18 to 89 years across 24 US areas. Clinical history reported by participants formed the basis on which cohorts were assigned. The method was immunoSEQ multiplex PCR; TCRdb's version includes in-frame clones alone and lacks a portion of them. The sample consists of approximately 250,000 clones, 91% of them appearing once. CDR1 is SGDLS and CDR2 is YYNGEE in the germline V gene. The CDR3 is 17 amino acids. V was pared by 0 bases and J by 8 bases, with 11 bases of the junction left unmatched. The sample consisted of PBMCs or T cells enriched from blood (not recorded which). This chain connects TRBV9 to TRBJ1-4; 9 positions agree with TRBD1. The clonotype originates from a man aged 35 to 55 who had been exposed to COVID-19. The CDR3 nucleotides are TGTGCCAGCAGCGTAGATGTAGGAGGACAGGGGCGGGAAAAACTGTTTTTT. Translating it yields CASSVDVGGQGREKLFF.